This record concerns one T cell receptor (beta chain) sequence. Its antigen is currently unknown. Sequenced by immunoSEQ multiplex PCR; TCRdb stores in-frame clones only, minus some. Of about 120,000 clones listed, 85% to 90% are singletons. The data were taken from a study of T cell responses to AZD1222 COVID-19 vaccine. Broader study findings: Spike-specific TCR breadth and depth went up after people got two AZD1222 doses. Baseline testing showed seropositivity in only a handful of AZD1222 recipients.

The CDR3 extends over 15 amino acids. The material sequenced was peripheral blood, taken on day 0 of AZD1222 vaccination. This TCR was sampled from an adult in good health. The J gene is TRBJ2-1, the V gene TRBV1; TRBD2, the D gene given by the table, was not confirmed from the DNA. TRBV1 is recorded as a pseudogene. The CDR3: CTSGLGLRDNNEQFF. In DNA form, the CDR3 reads TGCACCAGCGGACTAGGGCTACGGGACAACAATGAGCAGTTCTTC.